This T cell receptor beta chain came from a study of shared clonotypes between healthy human individuals. The study enrolled healthy HIV-negative adults without recent acute infections or vaccinations as donors. Adults of Caucasian background living in Nashville, Tennessee made up all donors. Clones were read by immunoSEQ multiplex PCR, and TCRdb kept only the in-frame ones, dropping some. This sample carries under 600,000 clones, about 75% of them seen once, and the ten largest clones take approximately 13%. Trimming pared 3 bases from V and 6 bases from J, leaving 9 bases between. CDR1 is SGHAT and CDR2 is FQNNGV in the germline V gene. This CDR3 region has 13 residues.

The sequenced material came from PBMCs. The chain has TRBV11-2 and TRBJ2-1, with a weak D call TRBD1 (5 bases). The receptor's source is a woman aged 35 to 49 in good health. Some clones in this sample may be carry-over from other donors' samples. The CDR3 DNA is TGTGCCAGCAGCTTCGGCGACAGCAATGAGCAGTTCTTC. Its protein product is CASSFGDSNEQFF. Drawing the rest from reference TRBV11-2 and TRBJ2-1, the complete variable domain is EAGVAQSPRYKIIEKRQSVAFWCNPISGHATLYWYQQILGQGPKLLIQFQNNGVVDDSQLPKDRFSAERLKGVDSTLKIQPAKLEDSAVYLCASSFGDSNEQFFGPGTRLTVL.